Presented here are 27 T cell receptor beta chains from one specimen sequenced in a study of blood T cell repertoires in COVID-19. Some clones are missing from TCRdb's copy, which holds only in-frame ones; the method was immunoSEQ multiplex PCR. The table includes 300,000 to 350,000 clones, around nine tenths detected once. Sequenced: peripheral blood. The source is a woman aged 25-40 years with COVID-19, enrolled during active disease.

This chain links TRBV10-1 with TRBJ2-7, with 10 bases lining up with TRBD1. V was pared by 6 bases and J by 6 bases, with 8 bases of the junction left unmatched. This CDR3 contains 14 residues. Per the germline V gene, CDR1 is WNHNN and CDR2 is SYGVQD (reference sequence). The CDR3 spells CASSPGQGLSEQYF. In DNA form, the CDR3 reads TGCGCCAGCAGCCCGGGACAGGGGCTCTCCGAGCAGTACTTC.

This chain joins TRBV5-1 and TRBJ2-1, with TRBD2 matching over 8 bases. The V segment lost 4 bases and the J segment 9 bases; nucleotides outside the gene matches: 9. There are 14 residues in the CDR3. CDR1 and CDR2 (germline): SGHRS, YFSETQ. Written as DNA, the CDR3 is TGCGCCAGCAGCGGAGCGGGGGCCCCCGGTGAGCAGTTCTTC. As protein: CASSGAGAPGEQFF.

The chain carries TRBV3-1 (or the pseudogene TRBV3-2) and TRBJ2-1; 13 positions match TRBD2. This CDR3 comprises 18 residues. CDR1 LGHDT and CDR2 YNNKEL come from the germline V gene (reference sequence). Trimming cost V 4 bases and J 0 bases; bases outside gene matches: 6. The CDR3 DNA is TGTGCCAGCAGCCCGGGACTAGCGGGGTCCAGCTCCTACAATGAGCAGTTCTTC. It specifies CASSPGLAGSSSYNEQFF.

DNA for the CDR3: TGTGCCAGCAGTCAGGGCGGGGGGCGCGGCAATGAGCAGTTCTTC. Residues: CASSQGGGRGNEQFF. The chain has TRBV28 and TRBJ2-1; 8 bases are shared with TRBD2. The CDR3 extends over 15 amino acids. The V segment lost 5 bases and the J segment 6 bases; nucleotides outside the gene matches: 9. Germline V gene lookup returns CDR1 MDHEN and CDR2 SYDVKM.

For this clone: Here the CDR3 omits its conserved ending phenylalanine or tryptophan, so a read error is the likely source. The limits of the CDR3 on the DNA are not certain, so only TCRdb's listed CDR3 is given. The rearrangement uses TRBV28 and TRBJ1-1. The V gene's germline CDR1 is MDHEN and CDR2 SYDVKM. The length of the CDR3 is 15 amino acids, counting both ends. CDR3 sequence: CASSLSGVQRTTLVV.

J is TRBJ1-2 and V is TRBV6-4, with D perhaps TRBD1 (5 bases). The CDR3 has 13 amino acids. Germline CDR1 reads MRHNA; CDR2 reads SNTAGT. V was pared by 3 bases and J by 3 bases, with 8 bases between. In nucleotides, the CDR3 is TGTGCCAGCAGTGAGGGGCAGGACTATGGCTACACCTTC. It yields the protein CASSEGQDYGYTF.

The chain combines TRBV7-3 with TRBJ2-1, with 10 bases that match TRBD1. Trimming at V came to 5 bases and at J to 6 bases, leaving 10 bases not matched to a gene. The CDR3 runs 16 residues. Germline V gene lookup returns CDR1 SGHTA and CDR2 FQGTGA. In nucleotides, the CDR3 is TGTGCCAGCAGCCAACCTGGGACAGGGGTCGTCAATGAGCAGTTCTTC. It yields the protein CASSQPGTGVVNEQFF.

This sequence joins TRBV27 and TRBJ1-6; weak D call: TRBD1 (6 bases). In germline, CDR1 is MNHEY, CDR2 SMNVEV (reference sequence). The CDR3 runs to 15 residues. The germline V and J ends were trimmed by 5 bases and 7 bases, with 15 bases remaining between them. CDR3 coding DNA: TGTGCCAGCAGTACTCCAGACAGGATAAATTCACCCCTCCACTTT. Protein: CASSTPDRINSPLHF.

DNA for the CDR3: TGTGCCAGCAGCCCTAGCGGGAGATGGTATGAGCAGTTCTTC. Protein sequence: CASSPSGRWYEQFF. The chain combines TRBV7-8 with TRBJ2-1; 10 positions match TRBD2. V gave up 5 bases and J gave up 8 bases; unmatched junction bases: 6. The CDR3 is 14 residues long. Germline V gene data show CDR1 as SGHVS and CDR2 as FQNEAQ.

The V and J genes are TRBV19 and TRBJ2-5, with 11 bases fitting TRBD1. The CDR3 extends over 16 amino acids. In germline, CDR1 is LNHDA, CDR2 SQIVND (reference sequence). V was pared by 5 bases and J by 1 base, with 6 bases of the junction left unmatched. The CDR3 sequence: CASSPGQGGSQETQYF. The CDR3 coding sequence is TGTGCCAGTAGTCCGGGACAGGGGGGCTCCCAAGAGACCCAGTACTTC.

This clone was observed a single time. This chain links TRBV5-8 with TRBJ1-4; the match to TRBD1 covers 7 bases. V dropped 1 base and J dropped 11; count of bases not matched to a gene: 5. The germline CDR1 and CDR2 sequences are SGHTS and YDEGEE. The CDR3 has 13 residues. CDR3 nucleotides: TGTGCCAGCAGCTTGCGGGGGACAGCTAAACTGTTTTTT. Amino acids: CASSLRGTAKLFF.

The rearrangement uses TRBV2 and TRBJ2-7; 8 bases fit TRBD2. Germline V gene lookup returns CDR1 SNHLY and CDR2 FYNNEI. CDR3 length equals 14 residues. The J segment lost 2 bases and the V segment lost 7 bases, leaving 7 bases of the junction unmatched. Here the CDR3 DNA reads TGTGCCAGCATTAGCGGGATATCGCCCTACGAGCAGTACTTC. Translation gives CASISGISPYEQYF.

This chain connects TRBV27 to TRBJ2-7, with D tentatively TRBD1 (5 bases). The germline V and J ends were trimmed by 5 bases and 0 bases, with 11 bases remaining between them. CDR3 size: 14 residues. CDR1 MNHEY and CDR2 SMNVEV come from the germline V gene (reference sequence). The CDR3 reads CASSHRFDSYEQYF. DNA for the CDR3: TGTGCCAGCAGTCACAGGTTCGACTCCTACGAGCAGTACTTC.

The chain couples TRBV18 to TRBJ2-7; 13 nucleotides line up with TRBD2. The junction had 12 bases not matched to a gene; V was cut back by 4 bases and J by 3 bases. This CDR3 spans 18 amino acids. Germline V gives CDR1 KGHSH, CDR2 LQKENI. The CDR3 sequence is CASSRAGTSGAQFYEQYF. In DNA, the CDR3 is TGTGCCAGCTCACGGGCCGGGACTAGCGGGGCCCAATTCTACGAGCAGTACTTC.

This clone was counted once. The chain carries TRBV5-4 and TRBJ2-6; the D is unclear. CDR1 and CDR2 from the germline V gene are SGHNT and YYREEE (reference sequence). The V gene lost 2 bases and the J gene lost 4 bases, with 10 bases spanning the gap. The CDR3 covers 15 residues. For the CDR3, the DNA is TGTGCCAGCAGCTTCAGCGTTTCCGGGGCCAACGTCCTGACTTTC. Its translation is CASSFSVSGANVLTF.

The table lists this clone with a count of one. The rearrangement uses TRBV9 and TRBJ1-6; TRBD1 might be the D (6 bases). Between the trimmed V and J ends, which lost 0 bases and 9 bases, there was a span of 10 bases. Germline V CDR1 and CDR2: SGDLS, YYNGEE. The length of the CDR3 is 14 residues. The CDR3 spells CASSVEGGGSPLHF. Written as DNA, the CDR3 is TGTGCCAGCAGCGTAGAGGGAGGGGGTTCACCCCTCCACTTT.

This clone came up once. This chain links TRBV19 with TRBJ2-2; TRBD1 aligns across 12 bases. J gave up 6 bases and V 3 bases, and 11 bases lay outside the gene matches. Germline values: CDR1 LNHDA, CDR2 SQIVND (reference sequence). CDR3 length equals 18 residues. The CDR3 DNA follows: TGTGCCAGTAGTATGGTCTCCCCGGGACAGGGGGCGCCCGGGGAGCTGTTTTTT. Its translation is CASSMVSPGQGAPGELFF.

The chain has TRBV15 and TRBJ2-7, with 10 bases identical to TRBD1. This CDR3 is built from 15 residues. From germline, CDR1 is LNHNV and CDR2 YYDKDF (reference sequence). J was trimmed by 3 bases and V by 1 base; bases with no gene match: 3. The CDR3 reads CATSRAGQGNYEQYF. CDR3 DNA: TGTGCCACCAGCAGAGCGGGACAGGGGAACTACGAGCAGTACTTC.

The CDR3 region has the DNA TGCAGTGCAAGACAGGGTAGCGAGCAGTTCTTC. Its protein product is CSARQGSEQFF. The chain joins TRBV20-1 to TRBJ2-1; 7 nucleotides match TRBD1. The CDR3 consists of 11 residues. The V segment lost 6 bases and the J segment 10 bases; nucleotides outside the gene matches: 6. The germline CDR1 and CDR2 sequences are DFQATT and SNEGSKA (reference sequence).

The chain has TRBV30 and TRBJ1-1; D may be TRBD1 (6 bases). Looked up from germline, CDR1 is GTSNPN and CDR2 is SVGIG (reference sequence). V lost 0 bases and J 1 base, leaving 15 bases between the germline ends. The CDR3 extends over 16 amino acids. DNA of the CDR3: TGTGCCTGGAGTGTAACTCTGCAGGGGTGGAACACTGAAGCTTTCTTT. Amino acid sequence: CAWSVTLQGWNTEAFF.

The CDR3: CASRGLAGVSGELFF. In DNA, the CDR3 is TGTGCCAGCAGGGGACTAGCGGGAGTATCCGGGGAGCTGTTTTTT. V usage is TRBV2 and J usage is TRBJ2-2; TRBD2 aligns across 14 bases. After removal of 6 bases from V and 6 bases from J, the junction contained 3 bases not matched to a gene. This CDR3 contains 15 residues. Germline values: CDR1 SNHLY, CDR2 FYNNEI.

The CDR3 region is CASTTGSGAGELFF. Here the CDR3 DNA reads TGTGCCAGCACAACAGGGAGTGGGGCCGGGGAGCTGTTTTTT. The gene calls are TRBV2 and TRBJ2-2; possible D gene TRBD1, 6 bases. The germline V gene encodes CDR1 SNHLY and CDR2 FYNNEI. The CDR3 extends over 14 amino acids. V lost 7 bases and J 6 bases, leaving 15 bases between the germline ends.

This chain connects TRBV6-5 to TRBJ2-5; 7 nucleotides align to TRBD2. Losses at the gene ends were 2 bases for V and 3 bases for J; bases not matched to a gene: 6. The CDR3 spans 15 residues. CDR1 and CDR2 from the germline V gene are MNHEY and SVGAGI. CDR3 sequence reads: CASSYEWEGKETQYF. In nucleotides, the CDR3 is TGTGCCAGCAGTTACGAGTGGGAGGGGAAAGAGACCCAGTACTTC.

The chain is built from TRBV18 and TRBJ2-7, with 9 bases identical to TRBD2. Germline CDR1 and CDR2: KGHSH and LQKENI. The CDR3 spans 15 residues. Germline trimming cut 4 bases from V and 0 bases from J; bases unmatched to any gene: 4. The CDR3 protein is CASSHSGSRSYEQYF. The DNA for the CDR3 is TGTGCCAGCTCACATAGCGGGAGCCGCTCCTACGAGCAGTACTTC.

The V gene is TRBV6-1, the J gene TRBJ1-5; D call uncertain. The CDR3 length is 14 residues. Germline CDR1 reads MNHNS; CDR2 reads SASEGT. Between the trimmed V and J ends, which lost 0 bases and 6 bases, there was a span of 9 bases. The CDR3 nucleotides are TGTGCCAGCAGTGAAGCGTGGGCGGGTCAGCCCCAGCATTTT. Its translation: CASSEAWAGQPQHF.

The chain employs TRBV28 and TRBJ2-3; possibly TRBD1 for D (5 bases). This CDR3 is built from 13 residues. Deletions cut 6 bases from V and 1 base from J, with 8 bases between. Germline V gives CDR1 MDHEN, CDR2 SYDVKM. The CDR3 nucleotides read TGTGCCAGCAGGCAAGGGGGCACAGATACGCAGTATTTT. Encoded protein: CASRQGGTDTQYF.

The chain is built from TRBV19 and TRBJ2-1; 8 positions agree with TRBD2. The CDR3 is made up of 15 amino acids. The germline gives CDR1 LNHDA, CDR2 SQIVND (reference sequence). V was pared by 6 bases and J by 9 bases, with 13 bases of the junction left unmatched. In DNA, the CDR3 is TGTGCCAGTAGGGATGGGACTAGGGGGGATACTGAGCAGTTCTTC. Its translation is CASRDGTRGDTEQFF.